This T cell receptor beta chain was recorded in a study of blood T cell repertoires in COVID-19. Study in general: PBMCs, B-cell-depleted T cells, or T cells provided the cDNA or gDNA that made up the material.

V lost 4 bases, J lost 10 bases, and 8 bases lay in between. The CDR3 has 11 residues. Germline CDR1 SGHAT, CDR2 FQNNGV. The participants were between roughly 18 and 89 years old and came from 24 US areas. Each participant's cohort was designated according to participant-reported clinical history. In the authors' workflow: By means of reference gene primer amplification, nucleated cell counts were estimated. Using immunoSEQ multiplex PCR, the repertoire was profiled, and TCRdb retains in-frame clones only, with some absent. V and J calls and clone size follow that table, whereas D and trimming were derived from the DNA. The table shows around 450,000 clones, with about nine tenths occurring only once.

The source material was PBMCs or T cells enriched from blood (not recorded which). This chain uses TRBV11-2 with TRBJ2-1; D gene uncertain. The clonotype comes from a man aged 18 to 29 who had recovered from COVID-19. The CDR3 loop reads CASSSGLEQFF. The CDR3 DNA reads TGTGCCAGCAGCTCGGGTCTCGAGCAGTTCTTC.